This TCR beta chain comes out of a study of T cell repertoires in cytomegalovirus infection (dated by TCRdb to between 2017 and 2020). The study in broad terms: Because public TCR beta signatures pointed to carriage of CMV infection together with the matching HLA type, the HLA type of each donor mattered for the analysis. Beyond this particular receptor, the publication reports: In the ex vivo response, HLA-C-restricted CMV-specific TCR beta clonotypes were dominant, and in two of eight donors the single most frequent clonotype came from this HLA-C-restricted group. In both this cohort and an independent roughly 360-donor cohort, the cumulative frequency of public TCR beta family members distinguished carriers of CMV infection plus the relevant HLA type.

For sequencing, an Illumina HiSeq 1500 was employed. The raw public reads went through TCRdb reprocessing: fastp at Q25, MiXCR clone calling, in-frame beta chains kept. Here each entry gathers all rows of one CDR3 protein and keeps the most common genes and DNA. The sample table records a few hundred thousand distinct CDR3 sequences; over 15% of these occur just once. The ten largest clones capture around half of the sample. As regards this clonotype: Its antigen is currently not known. The sample holds no much larger clone one base away, and base qualities are not on file.

The TCR was taken from a human donor in good health (CMV status not recorded). Some clones in this sample may be carry-over from other donors' samples. What was sequenced was CD8+ T cells from PBMCs.

The DNA sequence is TGTGCCAGCAGCCTCACAGGAATGTCGAACACTGAAGCTTTCTTT. This gives the protein CASSLTGMSNTEAFF. The chain links TRBV2 with TRBJ1-1; the D gene is possibly TRBD1, with 5 bases matching. The CDR3 contains 15 residues, cysteine and phenylalanine counted. Only the CDR3 region is kept as DNA, spanning 45 bases read in frame from base 1. Based on the germline V gene, the CDR1 and CDR2 sequences are SNHLY and FYNNEI. V is shortened by 6 bases, J by 1 base, and the region joining them spans 15 bases.